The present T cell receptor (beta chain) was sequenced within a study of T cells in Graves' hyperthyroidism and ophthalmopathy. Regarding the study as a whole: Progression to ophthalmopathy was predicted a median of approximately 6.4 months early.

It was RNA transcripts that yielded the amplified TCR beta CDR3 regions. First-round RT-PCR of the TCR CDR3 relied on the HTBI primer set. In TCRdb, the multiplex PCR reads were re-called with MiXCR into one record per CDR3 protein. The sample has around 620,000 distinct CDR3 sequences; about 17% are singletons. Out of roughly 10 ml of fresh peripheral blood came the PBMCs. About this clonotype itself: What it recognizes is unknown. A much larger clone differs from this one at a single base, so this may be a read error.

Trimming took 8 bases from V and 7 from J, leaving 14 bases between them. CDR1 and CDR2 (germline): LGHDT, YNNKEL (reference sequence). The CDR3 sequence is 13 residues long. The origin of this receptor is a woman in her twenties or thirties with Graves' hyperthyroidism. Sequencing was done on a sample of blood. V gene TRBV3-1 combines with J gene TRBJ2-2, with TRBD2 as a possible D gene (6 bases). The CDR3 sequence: CASVRAGIGELFF. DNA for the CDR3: TGTGCCAGCGTGCGGGCGGGGATCGGGGAGCTGTTTTTT.